A selection of T cell receptor beta chains follows, all from one sample in a study of T cells in Graves' hyperthyroidism and ophthalmopathy. In TCRdb, the multiplex PCR reads were re-called with MiXCR into one record per CDR3 protein. Of about 400,000 distinct CDR3 sequences listed, around 14% are singletons. Sequences were obtained from blood. These receptor sequences come from a woman aged 18-29 years with Graves' hyperthyroidism. CDR3s include the opening cysteine and the closing phenylalanine or tryptophan. The D gene is left open where the match is weak. Size is omitted from some rows. Given values are once, few, many or a class for expanded clones.

>NA|TRBJ2-7|NA|TRBV28
TGTGCCAGCAGCCCGCACAGGGTTCGGCAGTACTTC
CASSPHRVRQYF
>TRBD2|TRBJ2-2|many|TRBV11-2
TGTGCCAGCAGCGGAATAGCGGGAGAAAACACCGGGGAGCTGTTTTTT
CASSGIAGENTGELFF
>TRBD2|TRBJ2-1|few|TRBV20-1
TGCAGTGCTACTGGGGGGGACAATGAGCAGTTCTTC
CSATGGDNEQFF
>TRBD2|TRBJ2-1|few|TRBV7-9
TGTGCCAGCAGCTTGGAGGGACCGGGGGGGCAGTTCTTC
CASSLEGPGGQFF
>TRBD2|TRBJ2-3|NA|TRBV4-1
TGCGCCAGCAGCCAGGGGACTAGCGGGAGCACAGATACGCAGTATTTT
CASSQGTSGSTDTQYF
>NA|TRBJ2-5|NA|TRBV5-6
TGTGCCAGCAGCTTTTCGAGGCCCAGGGAGACCCAGTACTTC
CASSFSRPRETQYF
>TRBD2|TRBJ2-1|NA|TRBV18
TGTGCCAGCTCACCACGACCTAGCGGGAGTAGCAATGAGCAGTTCTTC
CASSPRPSGSSNEQFF
>NA|TRBJ2-3|NA|TRBV28
TGTGCCAGCATCGAAGCTAGCACAGATACGCAGTATTTT
CASIEASTDTQYF
>TRBD1|TRBJ1-2|few|TRBV24-1
TGTGCCACCAGTGATCCCGGGACAGGGGTTTTTGGCTACACCTTC
CATSDPGTGVFGYTF
>NA|TRBJ2-2|few|TRBV12-3/TRBV12-4
TGTGCCAGCAGTTTTAGGGCTAACGGGGGATCGGGCGGGGAGCTGTTTTTT
CASSFRANGGSGGELFF
>NA|TRBJ1-2|many|TRBV11-2
TGTGCCAGCAGCTTAGTTGGGGGACCACATGGCTACACCTTC
CASSLVGGPHGYTF
>TRBD1|TRBJ1-6|many|TRBV27
TGTGCCAGCAGTTTCCTCCGGGACAGGGGAGTCTCGGGCTCACCCCTCCACTTT
CASSFLRDRGVSGSPLHF
>NA|TRBJ2-7|many|TRBV20-1
TGCAGTGCTAGTCGCTGGACCGGAGACGAGCAGTACTTC
CSASRWTGDEQYF
>TRBD1|TRBJ1-2|NA|TRBV7-8
TGTGCCAGCAGTTACAGGGGAAGGAACTATGGCTACACCTTC
CASSYRGRNYGYTF
>TRBD2|TRBJ2-3|many|TRBV5-1
TGCGCCAGCACCGGGGGCGGGAGGGCGAGCACAGATACGCAGTATTTT
CASTGGGRASTDTQYF
>NA|TRBJ1-5|few|TRBV7-9
TGTGCCAGCAGCTTGGGGAGAGGGGGGTCCGTGGGCAATCAGCCCCAGCATTTT
CASSLGRGGSVGNQPQHF
>TRBD2|TRBJ2-1|NA|TRBV3-1
TGTGCCAGCAGCCAAGCGTCTAGCGGGAGGTTCAATGAGCAGTTCTTC
CASSQASSGRFNEQFF
>NA|TRBJ1-5|once|TRBV11-3
TGTGCCAGCAACTACCCTGGTATGGAGGGAGATCAGCCCCAGCATTTT
CASNYPGMEGDQPQHF
>NA|TRBJ1-2|many|TRBV7-9
TGTGCCAGCAGCTTGGTTGGTAATAACTATGGCTACACCTTC
CASSLVGNNYGYTF
>TRBD2|TRBJ2-7|NA|TRBV5-6
TGTGCCAGCAGCTTGGGACTAGCGGGGAAGAGCTCCTACGAGCAGTACTTC
CASSLGLAGKSSYEQYF
>TRBD1|TRBJ2-7|many|TRBV11-2
TGTGCCAGCAGCTTAGTTTACAGGGGGCATCCAGACGAGCAGTACTTC
CASSLVYRGHPDEQYF
>TRBD2|TRBJ2-3|many|TRBV20-1
TGCAGTGCTAGACCACTAGCGAGGACAGATACGCAGTATTTT
CSARPLARTDTQYF
>TRBD1|TRBJ2-2|many|TRBV2
TGTGCCAGCAGTGGACAGGGAACCGGGGAGCTGTTTTTT
CASSGQGTGELFF
>NA|TRBJ2-2|many|TRBV4-2
TGTGCCAGCAGCCAAGTTAGTGGGGACAACACCGGGGAGCTGTTTTTT
CASSQVSGDNTGELFF